One sample yielded the 6 T cell receptor beta chains listed below, sequenced in a study of blood T cell repertoires in COVID-19. Sequencing used immunoSEQ multiplex PCR; TCRdb keeps in-frame clones, though not all of them. The repertoire holds about 150,000 clones, with 84% as singletons. Sequenced input: peripheral blood. The receptors derive from a woman aged 80 or over with COVID-19, enrolled during active disease.

This clone was seen once. Relative to the germline gene, one junction end is altered; a read error may explain this. V usage is TRBV7-2 and J usage is TRBJ2-2; D not resolved. CDR3 length: 14 amino acids. Per germline, CDR1 SGHTA and CDR2 FQGNSA. CDR3 amino acids: CASSLATYTRELFF. The CDR3 region has the DNA TGTGCCAGCAGCTTAGCGACATACACCAGGGAGCTGTTTTTT.

The chain recombines TRBV15 with TRBJ2-5; tentatively, D is TRBD1 (6 bases). The germline gives CDR1 LNHNV, CDR2 YYDKDF (reference sequence). This CDR3 spans 15 amino acids. V was clipped by 5 bases and J by 4 bases, with 17 bases between them. The CDR3 is CATSERSGVGETQYF. CDR3 DNA: TGTGCCACCAGCGAACGGTCAGGGGTTGGAGAGACCCAGTACTTC.

V is TRBV6-4 and J is TRBJ1-1; D is ambiguous. The CDR3 runs 18 residues. The germline CDR1 and CDR2 sequences are MRHNA and SNTAGT. The V end lost 2 bases, the J end lost 2 bases, and 21 bases lay between the germline ends. The CDR3 sequence: CASSDRGPEYPGNTEAFF. The CDR3 nucleotides are TGTGCCAGCAGTGACCGTGGGCCTGAATATCCTGGTAACACTGAAGCTTTCTTT.

The V gene is TRBV7-8, the J gene TRBJ2-5, with TRBD1 identical over 9 bases. Germline V CDR1 and CDR2: SGHVS, FQNEAQ. The V segment lost 7 bases and the J segment 5 bases; nucleotides outside the gene matches: 8. The CDR3 is made up of 14 amino acids. CDR3 DNA sequence: TGTGCCAGCACCCATGGACAGGGGAAGGAGACCCAGTACTTC. Translated: CASTHGQGKETQYF.

This clone came up once. V is TRBV19 and J is TRBJ2-2; weak D call: TRBD2 (5 bases). The ends were cut back, 6 bases at V and 6 bases at J, with 17 bases in the middle. The CDR3 sequence is 15 residues long. Germline assignment: CDR1 LNHDA and CDR2 SQIVND (reference sequence). CDR3 region: CASSILVMGAGELFF. The CDR3 DNA reads as TGTGCCAGTAGCATACTAGTCATGGGTGCCGGGGAGCTGTTTTTT.

The genes are TRBV5-6 and TRBJ2-7; the D gene is possibly TRBD1 (6 bases). This CDR3 has 15 amino acids. Germline CDR1 is SGHDT and CDR2 is YYEEEE. The germline V and J ends were trimmed by 5 bases and 0 bases, with 15 bases remaining between them. CDR3 coding DNA: TGTGCCAGCAGGACGACGGACAGCAGCTCCTACGAGCAGTACTTC. Its protein product is CASRTTDSSSYEQYF.